The present T cell receptor beta chain was sequenced within a study of cytomegalovirus exposure and HLA in healthy donors (dated by TCRdb to 2016 to 2017). Concerning the study at large: An earlier analysis of some 550 of the donors reported 276 Gb of sequence data and around 110 million unique TCR beta sequences from 150 million to 200 million T cells. Rather than drawing on any new phenotypic data, the later analysis identified candidate immune exposures from TCR beta sequences and the way those sequences occurred across donors. Among around 400 genotyped donors of the cohort, an average of 235,054 unique TCR beta nucleotide sequences were sequenced per donor, 15% to 20% of them non-productive. Of the 398 genotyped donors, approximately 80% fell in the genetic ancestry cluster associated with self-reported Caucasian donors. A separate validation cohort of roughly 130 different subjects was used in addition to the roughly 640-subject first cohort. The number of typed donors differed by locus: about 620-640 for A, B, C, DRB1 and DQB1; roughly 510 for DQA1; approximately 600 for DPA1; and around 470 for DPB1. Approximately 330 gigabases of sequencing data and roughly 81 million unique TCR sequences made up an early release that covered several hundred HLA-typed donors. Using immunosequencing, the study profiled T cell repertoires from 640 or so subjects and related those repertoires to cytomegalovirus serostatus. Donor age, sex, ethnicity and CMV serostatus were collected together with the repertoire data. Genome-wide SNP genotypes for about 60% of the 666 donors were used in a later genetic analysis, which treated that subset as a discovery cohort. The study aimed to test whether signatures of past pathogen exposure could be identified by cataloging public T cell receptors. To predict cytomegalovirus infection status, the study combined high-throughput TCR immunosequencing, statistical association of individual TCRs with disease status, and machine learning. A later analysis re-examined previously published TCR beta repertoires from 610 or so donors and added high-resolution HLA genotyping to investigate patterns of TCR occurrence. Every repertoire in the discovery cohort had been generated on one and the same sequencing platform. An earlier analysis of 587 of the donors applied high-throughput TCR beta sequencing to assess whether each TCR beta V gene segment acted as functional or pseudogenic. Class I and class II HLA loci were covered by the typing at four-digit resolution. Because of strong linkage in the cohort, five DR-DQ haplotypes were treated as single units for association and clustering.

Summary of the overall study and its limitations: The authors suggested that the approach could potentially be generalized to other disease states and immunological phenotypes. The presence/absence analyses assumed that sequencing depth was roughly uniform across donors, and that assumption may not be true. In an earlier analysis of several hundred of the donors, most TCR beta V segments were observed in productive rearrangements about 90% or about 30% of the time, broadly matching IMGT annotations. A later analysis found that most CMV-associated TCR beta chains appeared HLA-restricted, with HLA associations seemingly driven largely by CMV exposure. Most TCR sequences were observed very rarely across donors, whereas some public TCRs were present in many individuals. Because some donors lacked HLA typing at each locus, the association tests relied only on the typed subset. Linkage disequilibrium might explain the correlated functional status among segregating V segments, but an unknown experimental factor could not be excluded. Compared with equally common non-associated chains, HLA-associated TCR beta chains in a later analysis were more clonally expanded and had lower generation probabilities. In vitro tests confirmed that a few of the cytomegalovirus-associated TCR beta chains recognize cytomegalovirus antigens. The classifier was reported to diagnose cytomegalovirus status with high specificity and sensitivity in both the original cohort and the validation cohort. Specific HLA alleles were associated with 15,000 to 20,000 TCR beta sequences at a false discovery rate of 0.05 in a later analysis. In a later genetic analysis, fewer N-insertions in productive TCRs were reported among donors in an Asian-associated ancestry cluster than the roughly 700-donor mean. A cluster of highly shared sequence variants was judged likely to represent a technical artifact of the sequencing pipeline. V-gene and J-gene trimming of TCR beta chains was associated with a missense DCLRE1C variant in a later genetic analysis, and the association was replicated in an independent cohort. The study listed over 150 TCR beta chains as associated with cytomegalovirus. According to a later analysis, TCR association rates differed among HLA loci, with DRB1 alleles showing the most associated TCRs and HLA-C alleles showing the fewest. Some IMGT-functional V segments, including TRBV6-2 and TRBV6-3, could not be told apart with the 87-base-pair reads, so those segments were excluded. In this cohort, only TCR beta chains were sequenced, and detectable features were limited by the absence of alpha or paired-chain data. Because counts were too low, about 18 rarely observed V segments, including chromosome 9 orphons, were excluded from the earlier analysis of roughly 580 of the donors. A further reported finding was that TCR beta sequences accurately predicted the HLA-A and HLA-B alleles for most subjects in the first cohort. According to a later analysis, parvovirus B19, influenza, CMV and Epstein-Barr virus appeared linked to several top co-occurrence clusters. For the cohort, immune exposure information was limited to CMV serostatus. When HLA alleles, especially DR and DQ, strongly co-occurred, attributing TCR associations to individual alleles was difficult.

Note on this clone: The clone's antigen remains unknown. Base quality data are lacking; no much larger clone is found one base away.

The cohort was made up of 666 healthy bone marrow donors. Cohort members were all nominally healthy when sampled, although unrecorded immune exposures were likely present. The donor tested CMV seronegative and was one of the 352 seronegative cohort members. Every donor gave a peripheral blood sample, and the peripheral blood mononuclear cells from that sample were used for TCR beta sequencing. The Qiagen DNeasy Blood Extraction Kit was used to extract genomic DNA from the blood cell samples. Libraries came from the immunoSEQ multiplex PCR assay. For the multiplex PCR, a mixture combining 60 forward primers for TCR Vbeta segments and 13 reverse primers for TCR Jbeta segments was used. The CDR3 region of rearranged TCR beta genes was amplified from genomic DNA by a multiplex PCR assay. The amplified TCR beta libraries were sequenced on the Illumina HiSeq System as 87-base-pair reads. In the original analysis: A later analysis counted approximately 84 million unique TCR beta chains across the 640 or so repertoires, and approximately 11 million of these chains were shared by at least two donors. Raw reads were error-corrected and collapsed into unique sequences by a nearest-neighbor algorithm in which closely related sequences were merged to remove PCR and sequencing errors. Alignment of CDR3 sequences to IMGT reference sequences was used to assign V, D and J gene segments. Each retained sequence needed at least a six-nucleotide match to both a V gene segment and a J gene segment. A rearrangement was called productive if the CDR3 had no stop codons and remained in frame with V and J, and every other rearrangement was called non-productive. CDR3 was defined by IMGT convention, running from the second conserved V-encoded cysteine to the conserved J-encoded phenylalanine. The earlier analysis of about 590 of the donors excluded sequences that lacked an unambiguous match to a single V gene segment. In an earlier analysis of approximately 610 of the donors, V segments were called functional above 56.7% productive rearrangements and were called segregating when the between-donor standard deviation exceeded 5%. A statistical classification framework was built for diagnosing cytomegalovirus status from the catalog of TCR beta chain sequences. In a later analysis, TCR nucleotide sequences were compared against IMGT/GENE-DB human TR gene sequences so that V and J genes could be assigned. Using the TCRdist pipeline, a later analysis assigned CDR3 sequences along with most-parsimonious VDJ recombination scenarios. In a later analysis, every TCR beta chain was defined by the combination of its CDR3 amino acid sequence and its V-gene family, and reads without a unique V-gene family were dropped. A later analysis removed 592 highly shared, low-generation-probability nucleotide sequences to deal with suspected cross-contamination and a sequencing artifact. In a later analysis, a clonal expansion index was calculated for each public chain from normalized within-repertoire ranks of inferred template counts. In a later analysis, generation probabilities were computed using a VDJ recombination model fitted to out-of-frame rearrangements, and the results were checked against IGoR. In a later analysis, hypergeometric tests were used to score TCR-TCR, TCR-HLA and TCR-CMV co-occurrence, with a repertoire-size bias correction applied to TCR pairs. A later analysis estimated false discovery rates by permuting HLA or CMV assignments 20 times. A later analysis grouped co-occurring TCRs with DBSCAN, adding TCRdist sequence similarity when clustering within HLA-allele-positive subsets. Repertoires with fewer than 30,000 or more than 120,000 public chains were left out of co-occurrence clustering, as were five repertoires with anomalous nucleotide sharing. TCRdb's version of the immuneACCESS table is confined to in-frame rearrangements and falls short of the full clone set. An unresolved V gene accounts for under half of the shortfall where checked; the remainder is of unknown origin. V and J calls and clone size are as listed in that table; D and trimming were resolved from the DNA. A total of roughly 120,000 clones appear in this sample, about 80% of them only once. The top ten hold over 2.5% of the sample.

In the germline V gene, CDR1 corresponds to SGDLS and CDR2 to YYNGEE. V is cut back by 5 bases and J by 6 bases, with 4 bases in the junction unmatched. The CDR3, cysteine through phenylalanine, is 13 amino acids long. This entry keeps only the CDR3 DNA: 39 bases, framed from base 1. The TCR comes from a male donor in good health and CMV-seronegative. The chain joins TRBV9 to TRBJ2-1, and TRBD2 aligns with 8 junction nucleotides. Sequencing was carried out using PBMCs. The nucleotide sequence is given as TGTGCCAGCAGTGCGGGGGGAGCCAATGAGCAGTTCTTC. It encodes CASSAGGANEQFF.